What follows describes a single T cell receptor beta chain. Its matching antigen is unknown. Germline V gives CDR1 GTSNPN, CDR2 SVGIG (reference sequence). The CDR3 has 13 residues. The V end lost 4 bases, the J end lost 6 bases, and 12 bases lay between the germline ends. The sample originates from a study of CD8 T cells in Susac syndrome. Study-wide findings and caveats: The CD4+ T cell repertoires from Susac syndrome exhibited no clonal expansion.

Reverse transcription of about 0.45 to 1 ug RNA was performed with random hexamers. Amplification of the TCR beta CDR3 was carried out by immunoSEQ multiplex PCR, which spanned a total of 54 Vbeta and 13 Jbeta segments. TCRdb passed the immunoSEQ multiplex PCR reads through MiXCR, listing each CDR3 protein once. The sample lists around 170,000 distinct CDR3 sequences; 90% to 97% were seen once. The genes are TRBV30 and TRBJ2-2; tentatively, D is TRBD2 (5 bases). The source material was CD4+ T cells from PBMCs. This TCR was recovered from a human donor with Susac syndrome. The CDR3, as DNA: TGTGCCTGGACTACTAGGACGTCCGGGGAGCTGTTTTTT. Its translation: CAWTTRTSGELFF.